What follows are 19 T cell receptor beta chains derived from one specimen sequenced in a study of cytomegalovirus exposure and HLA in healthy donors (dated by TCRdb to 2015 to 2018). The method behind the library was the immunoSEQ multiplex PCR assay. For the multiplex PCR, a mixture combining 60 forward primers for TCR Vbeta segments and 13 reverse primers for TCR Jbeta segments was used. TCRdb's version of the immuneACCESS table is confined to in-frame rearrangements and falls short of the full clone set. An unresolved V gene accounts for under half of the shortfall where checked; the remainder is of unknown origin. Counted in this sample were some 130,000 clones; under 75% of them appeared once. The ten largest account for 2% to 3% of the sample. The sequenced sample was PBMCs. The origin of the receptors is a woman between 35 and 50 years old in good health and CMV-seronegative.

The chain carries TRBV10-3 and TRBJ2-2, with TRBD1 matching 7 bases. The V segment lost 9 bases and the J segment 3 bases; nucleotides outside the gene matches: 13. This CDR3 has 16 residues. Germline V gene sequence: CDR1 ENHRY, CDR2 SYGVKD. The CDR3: CAMGPGGKIHTGELFF. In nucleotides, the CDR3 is TGTGCCATGGGACCAGGGGGAAAAATTCACACCGGGGAGCTGTTTTTT.

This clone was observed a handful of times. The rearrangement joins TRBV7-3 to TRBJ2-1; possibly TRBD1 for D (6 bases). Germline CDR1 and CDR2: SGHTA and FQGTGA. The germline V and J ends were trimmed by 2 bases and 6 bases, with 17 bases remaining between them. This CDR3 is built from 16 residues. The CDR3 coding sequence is TGTGCCAGCAGCTTACAAGGGACACCGGGCCTCAATGAGCAGTTCTTC. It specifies CASSLQGTPGLNEQFF.

CDR3 region: CASSYSRTGGDEAFF. DNA for the CDR3: TGTGCCAGCAGTTACTCGCGGACAGGGGGGGATGAAGCTTTCTTT. The V and J genes are TRBV6-6 and TRBJ1-1; TRBD1 matches at 10 bases. The CDR3 is 15 residues long. The V gene end was trimmed by 0 bases and the J gene end by 7 bases; junction bases not matched to a gene: 5. CDR1 and CDR2 from the germline V gene are MNHNY and SVGAGI (reference sequence).

The CDR3 spells CAWLKRDNSPLHF. DNA of the CDR3: TGTGCCTGGCTTAAAAGAGATAATTCACCCCTCCACTTT. V usage is TRBV30 and J usage is TRBJ1-6; no reliable D call. V was pared by 5 bases and J by 5 bases, with 10 bases between. Looked up from germline, CDR1 is GTSNPN and CDR2 is SVGIG (reference sequence). The CDR3 length is 13 residues.

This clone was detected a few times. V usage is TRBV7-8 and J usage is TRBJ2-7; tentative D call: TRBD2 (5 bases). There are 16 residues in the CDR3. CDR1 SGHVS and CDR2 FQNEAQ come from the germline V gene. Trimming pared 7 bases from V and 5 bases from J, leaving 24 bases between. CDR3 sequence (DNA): TGTGCCAGCATCCCAAGGTCCCCCGGGGATAGTCACGAGCAGTACTTC. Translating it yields CASIPRSPGDSHEQYF.

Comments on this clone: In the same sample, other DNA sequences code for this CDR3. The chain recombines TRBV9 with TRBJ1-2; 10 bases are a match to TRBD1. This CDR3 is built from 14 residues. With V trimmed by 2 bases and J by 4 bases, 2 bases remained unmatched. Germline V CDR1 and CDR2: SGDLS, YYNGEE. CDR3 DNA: TGTGCCAGCAGCGTTGGGGACAGGGGCTATGGCTACACCTTC. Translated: CASSVGDRGYGYTF.

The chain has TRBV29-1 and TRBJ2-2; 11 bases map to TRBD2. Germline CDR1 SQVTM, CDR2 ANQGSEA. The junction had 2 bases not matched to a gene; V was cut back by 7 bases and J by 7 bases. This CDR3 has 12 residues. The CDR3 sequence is CSAGLAGGELFF. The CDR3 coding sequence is TGCAGCGCCGGACTAGCGGGCGGGGAGCTGTTTTTT.

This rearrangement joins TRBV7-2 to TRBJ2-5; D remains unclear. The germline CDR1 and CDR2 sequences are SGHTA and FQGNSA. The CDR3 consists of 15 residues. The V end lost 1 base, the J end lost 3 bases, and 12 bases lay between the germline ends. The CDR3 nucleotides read TGTGCCAGCAGCTTAGGGTACGGGTTGGAAGAGACCCAGTACTTC. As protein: CASSLGYGLEETQYF.

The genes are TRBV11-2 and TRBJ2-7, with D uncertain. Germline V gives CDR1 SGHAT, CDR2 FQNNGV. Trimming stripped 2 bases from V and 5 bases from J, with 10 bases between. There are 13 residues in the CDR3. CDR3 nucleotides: TGTGCCAGCAGCTTACCGCCGCACAACGAGCAGTACTTC. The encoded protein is CASSLPPHNEQYF.

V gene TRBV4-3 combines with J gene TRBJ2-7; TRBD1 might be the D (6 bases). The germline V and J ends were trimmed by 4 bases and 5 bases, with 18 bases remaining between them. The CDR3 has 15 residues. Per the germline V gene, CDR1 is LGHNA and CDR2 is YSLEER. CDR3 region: CASSPQRQGYNEQYF. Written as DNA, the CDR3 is TGCGCCAGCAGCCCCCAACGGCAGGGGTATAACGAGCAGTACTTC.

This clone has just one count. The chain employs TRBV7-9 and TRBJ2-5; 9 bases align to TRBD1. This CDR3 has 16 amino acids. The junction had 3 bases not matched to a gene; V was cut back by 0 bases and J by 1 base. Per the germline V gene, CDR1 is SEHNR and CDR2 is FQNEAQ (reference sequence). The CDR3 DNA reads TGTGCCAGCAGCTTAGCGCTGGGACAGGGCCAAGAGACCCAGTACTTC. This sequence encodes CASSLALGQGQETQYF.

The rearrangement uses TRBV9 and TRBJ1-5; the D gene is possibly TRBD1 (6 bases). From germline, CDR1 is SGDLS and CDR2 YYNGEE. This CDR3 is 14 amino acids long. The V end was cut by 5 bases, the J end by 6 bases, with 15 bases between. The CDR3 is CASSLLLQGQPQHF. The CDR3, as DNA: TGTGCCAGCAGTCTACTTTTACAGGGTCAGCCCCAGCATTTT.

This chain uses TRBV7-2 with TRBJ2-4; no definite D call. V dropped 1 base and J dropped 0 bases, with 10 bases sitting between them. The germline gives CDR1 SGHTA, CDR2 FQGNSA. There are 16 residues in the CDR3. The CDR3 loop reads CASSLGGPGAKNIQYF. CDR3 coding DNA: TGTGCCAGCAGCTTAGGAGGTCCGGGAGCCAAAAACATTCAGTACTTC.

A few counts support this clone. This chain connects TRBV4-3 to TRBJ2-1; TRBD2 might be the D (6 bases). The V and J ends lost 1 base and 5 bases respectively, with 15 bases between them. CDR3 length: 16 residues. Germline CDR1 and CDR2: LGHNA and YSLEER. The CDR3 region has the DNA TGCGCCAGCAGCCAAGTCGGCCTAGCGATTCACAATGAGCAGTTCTTC. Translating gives CASSQVGLAIHNEQFF.

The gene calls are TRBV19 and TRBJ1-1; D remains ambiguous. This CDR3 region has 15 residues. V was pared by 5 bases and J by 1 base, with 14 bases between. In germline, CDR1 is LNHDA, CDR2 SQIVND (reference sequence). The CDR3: CASSPPLRRNTEAFF. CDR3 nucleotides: TGTGCCAGTAGTCCCCCTCTGCGAAGGAACACTGAAGCTTTCTTT.

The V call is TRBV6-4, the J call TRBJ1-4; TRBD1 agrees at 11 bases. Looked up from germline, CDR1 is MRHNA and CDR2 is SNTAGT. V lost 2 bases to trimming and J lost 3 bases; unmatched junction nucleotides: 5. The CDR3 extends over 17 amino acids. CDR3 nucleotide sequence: TGTGCCAGCAGTGACCCGGACAGGGGGCAGGCTAATGAAAAACTGTTTTTT. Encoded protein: CASSDPDRGQANEKLFF.

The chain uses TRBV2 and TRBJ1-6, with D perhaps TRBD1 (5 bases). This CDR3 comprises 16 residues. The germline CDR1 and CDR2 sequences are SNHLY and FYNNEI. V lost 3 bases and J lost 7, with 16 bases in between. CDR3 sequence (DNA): TGTGCCAGCAGTGAGTCCGGGGACTTTCGCAATTCACCCCTCCACTTT. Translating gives CASSESGDFRNSPLHF.

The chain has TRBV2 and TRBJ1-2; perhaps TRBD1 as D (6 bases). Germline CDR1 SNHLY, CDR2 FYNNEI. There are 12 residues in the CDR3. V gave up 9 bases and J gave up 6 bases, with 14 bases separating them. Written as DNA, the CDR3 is TGTGCCAGTTCAGATCACAGGGATGGCTACACCTTC. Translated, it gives CASSDHRDGYTF. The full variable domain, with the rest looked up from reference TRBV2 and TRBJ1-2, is EPEVTQTPSHQVTQMGQEVILRCVPISNHLYFYWYRQILGQKVEFLVSFYNNEISEKSEIFDDQFSVERPDGSNFTLKIRSTKLEDSAMYFCASSDHRDGYTFGSGTRLTVV.

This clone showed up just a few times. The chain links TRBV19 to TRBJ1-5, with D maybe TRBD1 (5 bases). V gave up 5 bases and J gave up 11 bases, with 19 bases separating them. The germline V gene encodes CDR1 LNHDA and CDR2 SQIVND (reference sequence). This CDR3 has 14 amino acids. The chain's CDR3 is CASSLGRGGGSQHF. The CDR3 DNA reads TGTGCCAGTAGTCTGGGGAGGGGAGGTGGGTCCCAGCATTTT.